Below, 13 T cell receptor beta chains from the same sample are listed, as sequenced in a study of blood T cells in healthy people across ages. Alongside a J-beta primer mix, a sample-barcoded 5' primer served in a second PCR lasting about 7 to 11 cycles. One entry per CDR3 protein, called by TCRdb with MiXCR from the 5' RACE reads. The profile shows fewer than 900,000 distinct CDR3 sequences, roughly 45% of them singletons. Specimen: blood. These receptors originate from a woman in her sixties or seventies in good health.

This clonotype showed up just a few times. The chain uses TRBV6-2 or TRBV6-3 and TRBJ2-3; TRBD2 aligns across 7 bases. The germline CDR1 and CDR2 sequences are MNHEY and SVGEGT. The CDR3 runs 16 residues. J lost 1 base, V lost 5 bases, and 9 bases had no gene match. The CDR3 bases are TGTGCCAGCAGTCCCGGAGCGGGGCGGGGCACAGATACGCAGTATTTT. It specifies CASSPGAGRGTDTQYF.

This sequence joins TRBV6-1 and TRBJ1-4; D remains unclear. Trimming cost V 5 bases and J 0 bases, with 16 bases left between them. The CDR3 sequence is 17 residues long. Per the germline V gene, CDR1 is MNHNS and CDR2 is SASEGT. CDR3 in DNA: TGTGCCAGCAGTCTAAAACCCTACGGCACAACTAATGAAAAACTGTTTTTT. Encoded protein: CASSLKPYGTTNEKLFF.

The chain combines TRBV3-1 with TRBJ2-3, with D tentatively TRBD2 (6 bases). The ends were cut back, 4 bases at V and 4 bases at J, with 15 bases in the middle. CDR1 and CDR2 from the germline V gene are LGHDT and YNNKEL (reference sequence). The CDR3 has 15 residues. CDR3 in amino acids: CASSPPGAGSDTQYF. The CDR3 DNA is TGTGCCAGCAGCCCTCCGGGAGCCGGTTCAGATACGCAGTATTTT.

This clonotype was counted a few times. The chain links TRBV7-9 to TRBJ2-3; 11 bases are a match to TRBD2. CDR3 size: 15 residues. The trim removed 5 bases at V and 3 bases at J, leaving 4 bases unmatched. Germline CDR1 SEHNR, CDR2 FQNEAQ (reference sequence). In DNA form, the CDR3 reads TGTGCCAGCAGCCCACTAGCGGGAGAAACAGATACGCAGTATTTT. Amino acids: CASSPLAGETDTQYF.

The V gene is TRBV20-1, the J gene TRBJ2-3, with 14 bases fitting TRBD2. This CDR3 comprises 15 residues. V was clipped by 5 bases and J by 5 bases; unmatched bases: 6. Germline V gene sequence: CDR1 DFQATT, CDR2 SNEGSKA (reference sequence). The CDR3 reads CSAAKTSGGGDTQYF. The CDR3 bases are TGCAGTGCTGCCAAGACTAGCGGGGGGGGAGATACGCAGTATTTT.

In its sample, this clonotype was seen a few times. The gene calls are TRBV11-2 and TRBJ1-2; D is unresolved. The V end was cut by 5 bases, the J end by 8 bases, with 15 bases between. Per the germline V gene, CDR1 is SGHAT and CDR2 is FQNNGV. CDR3 length: 13 amino acids. As DNA, the CDR3 is TGTGCCAGCAGCCTCTATGCTCTGGGGGGCTACACCTTC. This sequence encodes CASSLYALGGYTF.

The chain joins TRBV9 to TRBJ2-1, with 14 bases that match TRBD2. This CDR3 region has 17 residues. Germline V CDR1 and CDR2: SGDLS, YYNGEE. Losses at the gene ends were 4 bases for V and 6 bases for J; bases not matched to a gene: 9. The DNA for the CDR3 is TGTGCCAGCAGCAGGGGGACTAGCGGGGGACGATGCAATGAGCAGTTCTTC. Residues: CASSRGTSGGRCNEQFF.

A remark on this clonotype: This could be a read error, since a much larger clone is one nucleotide away. CDR3: CASTSGLAGAVETQFF. The DNA for the CDR3 is TGTGCCAGCACGTCAGGGCTAGCGGGAGCGGTTGAGACCCAGTTCTTC. This chain uses TRBV12-3 or TRBV12-4 with TRBJ2-1; TRBD2 matches at 10 bases. Unmatched junction bases numbered 19, after V lost 7 bases and J lost 13 bases. There are 16 residues in the CDR3.

The rearrangement links TRBV2 to TRBJ1-2; unclear D gene. Between the trimmed V and J ends, which lost 4 bases and 1 base, there was a span of 7 bases. Germline V lookup: CDR1 SNHLY, CDR2 FYNNEI. The CDR3 sequence is 13 residues long. CDR3 coding DNA: TGTGCCAGCAGTGTGTACAGTAACTATGGCTACACCTTC. It specifies CASSVYSNYGYTF.

V usage is TRBV30 and J usage is TRBJ2-5, with 8 positions matching TRBD1. With the DNA end fitting TRBJ2-7 better, the J assignment may be wrong. The germline CDR1 and CDR2 sequences are GTSNPN and SVGIG (reference sequence). The CDR3 is 13 amino acids. The CDR3 nucleotides are TGTGCCTGGAGTCGCACAGGGGGCTACGAGCAGTACTTC. Protein sequence: CAWSRTGGYEQYF.

J is TRBJ2-3 and V is TRBV28; TRBD2 matches at 7 bases. The CDR3 has 14 amino acids. Germline CDR1 reads MDHEN; CDR2 reads SYDVKM. J lost 4 bases, V lost 11 bases, and 12 bases had no gene match. CDR3 sequence reads: CAALDGGSADTQYF. In DNA form, the CDR3 reads TGTGCCGCCTTAGACGGGGGGAGTGCAGATACGCAGTATTTT.

The rearrangement uses TRBV10-3 and TRBJ2-1, with D unresolved. The CDR3 is 12 amino acids. Germline CDR1 reads ENHRY; CDR2 reads SYGVKD. The V gene lost 3 bases and the J gene lost 5 bases, with 5 bases spanning the gap. The CDR3 is CAISENNNEQFF. The CDR3 coding sequence is TGTGCCATCAGTGAAAACAACAATGAGCAGTTCTTC.

This clonotype occurred many times. The chain uses TRBV6-4 and TRBJ2-1; D possibly corresponds to TRBD2 (6 bases). The CDR3 sequence is 16 residues long. CDR1 is MRHNA and CDR2 is SNTAGT in the germline V gene. Trimming removed 3 bases at V and 1 base at J, with 13 bases between. In DNA, the CDR3 is TGTGCCAGCAGTGAGCGCCCGGGGGAGTCCTACAATGAGCAGTTCTTC. It is translated as CASSERPGESYNEQFF.